A single sample gave rise to the 10 T cell receptor beta chains below, sequenced in a study of OX40 agonist ivuxolimab in advanced cancers. Profiled with immunoSEQ multiplex PCR; TCRdb holds only in-frame clones, not every one. The sample lists 65,000 to 70,000 clones; around 87% were seen once. This sample comprised CD4+ or CD8+ T cells sorted from blood, obtained in a trial of the OX40 agonist ivuxolimab. These receptors were obtained from an adult with an advanced solid tumor such as melanoma, head and neck, liver or kidney cancer.

The chain carries TRBV5-4 and TRBJ2-5; TRBD1 agrees at 9 bases. The CDR3 loop spans 16 amino acids. With 1 base clipped from V and 4 bases from J, the junction kept 8 bases outside the gene matches. Germline V gene sequence: CDR1 SGHNT, CDR2 YYREEE (reference sequence). CDR3 residues: CASSLRGQGMGETQYF. The CDR3 DNA reads as TGTGCCAGCAGCTTGCGGGGACAGGGTATGGGAGAGACCCAGTACTTC.

The chain has TRBV7-2 and TRBJ1-4; TRBD1 is a possible D gene (5 bases). This CDR3 comprises 13 residues. Germline-derived CDR1 and CDR2 are SGHTA and FQGNSA. V was shortened by 1 base and J by 9 bases, with 9 bases between the two germline ends. Written as DNA, the CDR3 is TGTGCCAGCAGCTTAGATTGGGGGAAAAAACTGTTTTTT. Its protein product is CASSLDWGKKLFF. Using reference TRBV7-2 and TRBJ1-4 for the parts outside the CDR3, the full variable domain is GAGVSQSPSNKVTEKGKDVELRCDPISGHTALYWYRQSLGQGLEFLIYFQGNSAPDKSGLPSDRFSAERTGGSVSTLTIQRTQQEDSAVYLCASSLDWGKKLFFGSGTQLSVL.

The chain links TRBV6-1 to TRBJ2-5; D not resolved. Germline assignment: CDR1 MNHNS and CDR2 SASEGT. This CDR3 is built from 13 residues. V dropped 2 bases and J dropped 1 base, with 5 bases sitting between them. CDR3 region: CASSEWPQETQYF. Written as DNA, the CDR3 is TGTGCCAGCAGTGAATGGCCCCAAGAGACCCAGTACTTC.

The chain employs TRBV6-6 and TRBJ1-2; no definite D call. The CDR3 sequence is 11 residues long. The germline V gene has CDR1 MNHNY and CDR2 SVGAGI (reference sequence). Trimming left V 6 bases short and J 4 bases short, with 6 bases between. DNA of the CDR3: TGTGCCAGCAGAGGGTCCTATGGCTACACCTTC. Translation gives CASRGSYGYTF.

The rearrangement links TRBV11-3 to TRBJ2-3; 8 bases map to TRBD2. Looked up from germline, CDR1 is SGHNT and CDR2 is YENEEA. After removal of 5 bases from V and 5 bases from J, the junction contained 9 bases not matched to a gene. This CDR3 spans 15 amino acids. The CDR3 nucleotides are TGTGCCAGCAGCGCCAGCGGGGGCATTTTAGATACGCAGTATTTT. Residues: CASSASGGILDTQYF.

V and J are TRBV4-1 and TRBJ1-1; D not resolved. The CDR3 covers 14 residues. CDR1 and CDR2 (germline): MGHRA, YSYEKL. The ends were cut back, 0 bases at V and 1 base at J, with 6 bases in the middle. The CDR3 reads CASSQDWANTEAFF. CDR3 coding DNA: TGCGCCAGCAGCCAAGATTGGGCGAACACTGAAGCTTTCTTT.

The chain is built from TRBV29-1 and TRBJ2-7; D unclear. Trimming left V 3 bases short and J 7 bases short, with 16 bases between. Germline-derived CDR1 and CDR2 are SQVTM and ANQGSEA. The CDR3 sequence is 13 residues long. The DNA for the CDR3 is TGCAGCGTTGATGACGGACGGCGTGGGGAGCAGTACTTC. Translated, it gives CSVDDGRRGEQYF.

The chain recombines TRBV28 with TRBJ2-7; D gene ambiguous. CDR1 MDHEN and CDR2 SYDVKM come from the germline V gene. The CDR3 is 12 amino acids. V was pared by 3 bases and J by 2 bases, with 5 bases between. This CDR3 reads CASSFGAYEQYF. The CDR3 nucleotides read TGTGCCAGCAGTTTTGGTGCCTACGAGCAGTACTTC.

The gene calls are TRBV2 and TRBJ1-5; D is perhaps TRBD1 (6 bases). CDR3 length equals 13 residues. Trimming took off 5 bases at V and 6 bases at J, with 11 bases between the two ends. Germline loops: CDR1 SNHLY, CDR2 FYNNEI. The CDR3 protein is CASSLRGGQPQHF. The CDR3 nucleotides read TGTGCCAGCAGTCTCAGGGGAGGTCAGCCCCAGCATTTT.

The V gene is TRBV18, the J gene TRBJ2-1; 8 bases align to TRBD1. In germline, CDR1 is KGHSH, CDR2 LQKENI. Trimming removed 0 bases from V and 6 bases from J; junction bases left unmatched: 7. This CDR3 has 16 amino acids. This CDR3 reads CASSPPSQTGGNEQFF. CDR3 nucleotide sequence: TGTGCCAGCTCACCACCAAGCCAAACAGGGGGCAATGAGCAGTTCTTC.